The next 10 T cell receptor beta chains were all read from a single sample in a study of CD8 T cells in ankylosing spondylitis. Study-wide points: Ankylosing spondylitis blood seemed to carry a telltale TCR beta motif made of fewer than 10 highly homologous variants.

These receptors are not linked to any known antigen. Using its own MiXCR run on the 5' RACE reads, TCRdb lists one record per CDR3 protein. The sample consists of roughly 370,000 distinct CDR3 sequences, approximately 20% of them appearing once. Sequenced: blood, either unsorted or a sorted T cell fraction (not recorded which). These receptors all come from a male donor with ankylosing spondylitis.

This clonotype was seen ten or more times. The gene calls are TRBV29-1 and TRBJ2-5; the match to TRBD2 covers 7 bases. Looked up from germline, CDR1 is SQVTM and CDR2 is ANQGSEA. The junction had 12 bases not matched to a gene; V was cut back by 8 bases and J by 3 bases. The CDR3 totals 14 residues. CDR3 coding DNA: TGCAGCTCAGCGGGTGGCGGGAGAGAAGAGACCCAGTACTTC. Amino acid sequence: CSSAGGGREETQYF. Based on the CDR3 plus reference TRBV29-1 and TRBJ2-5, the full variable domain is SAVISQKPSRDICQRGTSLTIQCQVDSQVTMMFWYRQQPGQSLTLIATANQGSEATYESGFVIDKFPISRPNLTFSTLTVSNMSPEDSSIYLCSSAGGGREETQYFGPGTRLLVL.

This clonotype has only a few counts. The chain has TRBV5-1 and TRBJ2-2; D tentatively fits TRBD1 or TRBD2 (5 bases each). Trimming left V 1 base short and J 3 bases short, with 13 bases between. Germline CDR1 and CDR2: SGHRS and YFSETQ. This CDR3 comprises 16 residues. CDR3 DNA: TGCGCCAGCAGCTTGACGTCTGGGACCGACACCGGGGAGCTGTTTTTT. This codes for CASSLTSGTDTGELFF. Combining the CDR3 with reference TRBV5-1 and TRBJ2-2 gives the whole variable domain KAGVTQTPRYLIKTRGQQVTLSCSPISGHRSVSWYQQTPGQGLQFLFEYFSETQRNKGNFPGRFSGRQFSNSRSEMNVSTLELGDSALYLCASSLTSGTDTGELFFGEGSRLTVL.

V gene TRBV7-6 combines with J gene TRBJ2-2; 8 nucleotides match TRBD2. The V segment lost 1 base and the J segment 5 bases; nucleotides outside the gene matches: 9. Germline loops: CDR1 SGHVS, CDR2 FNYEAQ. The CDR3 sequence is 17 residues long. In nucleotides, the CDR3 is TGTGCCAGCAGCTTAGGTCCGGCGGGAGGAGGTACCGGGGAGCTGTTTTTT. Translated: CASSLGPAGGGTGELFF.

This rearrangement joins TRBV18 to TRBJ2-1; TRBD2 matches at 8 bases. Germline V gene lookup returns CDR1 KGHSH and CDR2 LQKENI. The CDR3 has 15 residues. The trim removed 3 bases at V and 10 bases at J, leaving 11 bases unmatched. The CDR3 DNA reads as TGTGCCAGCTCACCTCCACTAGCGGTCGAAGGGGAGCAGTTCTTC. Encoded protein: CASSPPLAVEGEQFF.

This clonotype has just a few counts. The chain joins TRBV12-3 or TRBV12-4 to TRBJ2-1, with D perhaps assigned TRBD1 or TRBD2 (5 bases each). Trimming stripped 6 bases from V and 2 bases from J, with 14 bases between. The CDR3 runs 15 residues. Written as DNA, the CDR3 is TGTGCCAGCAGACGGGACGGTGAAACCTACAATGAGCAGTTCTTC. Translation: CASRRDGETYNEQFF.

This clonotype was observed once. The DNA for the CDR3 is TGTGCCAGCAGCGAGTTGGTTCTAGCAAACGAGCAGTACTTC. Residues: CASSELVLANEQYF. The chain joins TRBV6-2 or TRBV6-3 to TRBJ2-7; D is possibly TRBD2 (5 bases). V was pared by 6 bases and J by 5 bases, with 17 bases between. The CDR3 has 14 residues. CDR1 is MNHEY, CDR2 SVGEGT, per germline.

This clonotype was counted only a few times. DNA of the CDR3: TGCAGCGTTGAGTCCCAACGTGGAAACACCATATATTTT. Translation gives CSVESQRGNTIYF. The chain couples TRBV29-1 to TRBJ1-3; no definite D call. The CDR3 is made up of 13 amino acids. The germline V gene encodes CDR1 SQVTM and CDR2 ANQGSEA. The V end lost 3 bases, the J end lost 3 bases, and 9 bases lay between the germline ends.

There are a few counts of this clonotype. The chain is built from TRBV15 and TRBJ2-1; 11 bases agree with TRBD2. CDR3 length: 16 amino acids. The germline CDR1 and CDR2 sequences are LNHNV and YYDKDF (reference sequence). V lost 3 bases and J lost 9; bases outside the gene matches: 10. CDR3 in amino acids: CATSSGLAGLQGEQFF. CDR3 sequence (DNA): TGTGCCACCAGCAGCGGACTAGCGGGCCTACAGGGTGAGCAGTTCTTC. The full variable domain, in which reference TRBV15 and TRBJ2-1 provide the parts outside the CDR3, is DAMVIQNPRYQVTQFGKPVTLSCSQTLNHNVMYWYQQKSSQAPKLLFHYYDKDFNNEADTPDNFQSRRPNTSFCFLDIRSPGLGDTAMYLCATSSGLAGLQGEQFFGPGTRLTVL.

The chain combines TRBV5-1 with TRBJ1-1; TRBD1 agrees at 9 bases. With V trimmed by 3 bases and J by 3 bases, 0 bases remained unmatched. CDR1 is SGHRS and CDR2 is YFSETQ in the germline V gene. The CDR3 runs to 13 residues. CDR3 sequence: CASSWDRDTEAFF. The DNA of the CDR3 is TGCGCCAGCAGCTGGGACAGGGACACTGAAGCTTTCTTT.

The chain recombines TRBV7-2 with TRBJ1-4; D might be TRBD1 (6 bases). The CDR3 is 14 residues long. Per germline, CDR1 SGHTA and CDR2 FQGNSA. V was cut by 6 bases and J by 7 bases, with 15 bases left in between. The CDR3 protein is CASRERGRGEKLFF. The DNA of the CDR3 is TGTGCCAGCAGGGAAAGGGGGAGGGGTGAAAAACTGTTTTTT.